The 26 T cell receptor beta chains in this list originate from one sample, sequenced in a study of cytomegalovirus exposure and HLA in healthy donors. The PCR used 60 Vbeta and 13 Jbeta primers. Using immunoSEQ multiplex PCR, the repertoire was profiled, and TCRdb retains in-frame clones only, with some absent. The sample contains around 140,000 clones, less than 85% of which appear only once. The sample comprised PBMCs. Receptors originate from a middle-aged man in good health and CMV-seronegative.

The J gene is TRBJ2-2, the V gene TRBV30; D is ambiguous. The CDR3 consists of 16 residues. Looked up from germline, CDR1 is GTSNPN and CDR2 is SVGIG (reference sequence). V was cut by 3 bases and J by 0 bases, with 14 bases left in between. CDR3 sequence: CAWSELSRANTGELFF. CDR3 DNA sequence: TGTGCCTGGAGCGAACTATCACGGGCGAACACCGGGGAGCTGTTTTTT. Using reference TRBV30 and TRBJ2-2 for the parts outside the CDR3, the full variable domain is SQTIHQWPATLVQPVGSPLSLECTVEGTSNPNLYWYRQAAGRGLQLLFYSVGIGQISSEVPQNLSASRPQDRQFILSSKKLLLSDSGFYLCAWSELSRANTGELFFGEGSRLTVL.

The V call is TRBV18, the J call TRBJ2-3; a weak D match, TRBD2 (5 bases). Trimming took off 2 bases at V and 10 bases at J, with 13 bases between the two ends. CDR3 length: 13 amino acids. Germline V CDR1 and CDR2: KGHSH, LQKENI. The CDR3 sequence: CASSPTDAGAQYF. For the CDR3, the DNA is TGTGCCAGCTCACCAACGGACGCCGGGGCGCAGTATTTT.

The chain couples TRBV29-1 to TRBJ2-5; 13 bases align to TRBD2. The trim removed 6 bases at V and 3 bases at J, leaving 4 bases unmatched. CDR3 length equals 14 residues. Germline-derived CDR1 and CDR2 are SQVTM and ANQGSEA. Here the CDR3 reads CSVGLAGVEETQYF. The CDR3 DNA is TGCAGCGTCGGACTAGCGGGGGTGGAAGAGACCCAGTACTTC. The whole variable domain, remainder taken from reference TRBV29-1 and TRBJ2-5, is SAVISQKPSRDICQRGTSLTIQCQVDSQVTMMFWYRQQPGQSLTLIATANQGSEATYESGFVIDKFPISRPNLTFSTLTVSNMSPEDSSIYLCSVGLAGVEETQYFGPGTRLLVL.

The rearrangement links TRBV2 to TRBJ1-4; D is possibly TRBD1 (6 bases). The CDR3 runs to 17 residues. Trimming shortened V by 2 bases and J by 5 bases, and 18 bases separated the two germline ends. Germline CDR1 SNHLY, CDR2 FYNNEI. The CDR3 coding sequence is TGTGCCAGCAGTGAACGGGCAGGGGTTTCGGGAAATGAAAAACTGTTTTTT. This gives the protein CASSERAGVSGNEKLFF.

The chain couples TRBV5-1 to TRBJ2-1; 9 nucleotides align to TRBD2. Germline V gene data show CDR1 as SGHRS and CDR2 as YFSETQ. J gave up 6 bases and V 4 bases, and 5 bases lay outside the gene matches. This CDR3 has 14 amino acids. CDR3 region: CASSGTSSSNEQFF. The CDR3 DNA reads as TGCGCCAGCAGCGGGACTAGCTCGAGCAATGAGCAGTTCTTC. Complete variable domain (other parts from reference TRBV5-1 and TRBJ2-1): KAGVTQTPRYLIKTRGQQVTLSCSPISGHRSVSWYQQTPGQGLQFLFEYFSETQRNKGNFPGRFSGRQFSNSRSEMNVSTLELGDSALYLCASSGTSSSNEQFFGPGTRLTVL.

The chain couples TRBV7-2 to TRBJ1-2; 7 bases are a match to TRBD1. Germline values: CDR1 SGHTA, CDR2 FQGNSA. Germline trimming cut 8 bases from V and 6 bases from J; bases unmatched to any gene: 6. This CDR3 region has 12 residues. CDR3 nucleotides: TGTGCCAGCCAGAGACAGGGCGATGGCTACACCTTC. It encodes CASQRQGDGYTF.

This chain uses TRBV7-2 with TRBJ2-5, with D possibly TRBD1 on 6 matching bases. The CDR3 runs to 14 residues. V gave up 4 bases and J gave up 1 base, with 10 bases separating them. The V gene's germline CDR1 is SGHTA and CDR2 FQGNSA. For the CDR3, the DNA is TGTGCCAGCAGCTCTCAGGGGACCCAAGAGACCCAGTACTTC. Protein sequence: CASSSQGTQETQYF.

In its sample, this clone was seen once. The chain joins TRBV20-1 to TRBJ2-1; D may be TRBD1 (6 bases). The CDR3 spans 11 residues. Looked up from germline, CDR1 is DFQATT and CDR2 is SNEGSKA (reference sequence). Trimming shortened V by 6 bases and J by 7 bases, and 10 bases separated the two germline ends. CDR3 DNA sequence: TGCAGTGCCGTGAGGGGGAATGAGCAGTTCTTC. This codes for CSAVRGNEQFF.

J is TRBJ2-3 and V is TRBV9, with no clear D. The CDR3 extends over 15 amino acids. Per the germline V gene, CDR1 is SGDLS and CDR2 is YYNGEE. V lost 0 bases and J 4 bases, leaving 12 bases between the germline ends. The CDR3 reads CASSVGDSLPDTQYF. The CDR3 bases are TGTGCCAGCAGCGTAGGCGACTCCCTTCCAGATACGCAGTATTTT.

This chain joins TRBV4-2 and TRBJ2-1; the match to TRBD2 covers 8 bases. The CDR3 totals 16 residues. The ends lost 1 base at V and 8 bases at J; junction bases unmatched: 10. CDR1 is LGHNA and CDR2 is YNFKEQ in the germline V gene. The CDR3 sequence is CASSQGSGSKSDEQFF. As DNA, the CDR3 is TGTGCCAGCAGCCAAGGGAGCGGGAGTAAAAGCGATGAGCAGTTCTTC.

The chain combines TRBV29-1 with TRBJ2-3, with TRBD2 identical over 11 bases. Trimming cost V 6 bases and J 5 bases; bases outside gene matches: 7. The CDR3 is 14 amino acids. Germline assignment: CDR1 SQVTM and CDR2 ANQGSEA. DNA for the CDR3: TGCAGCGTGGTACTAGCGGGAGACGTAGATACGCAGTATTTT. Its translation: CSVVLAGDVDTQYF.

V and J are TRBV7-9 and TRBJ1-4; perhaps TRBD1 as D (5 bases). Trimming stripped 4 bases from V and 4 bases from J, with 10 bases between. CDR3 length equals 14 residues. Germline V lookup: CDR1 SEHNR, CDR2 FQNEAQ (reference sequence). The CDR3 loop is CASSWQGDNEKLFF. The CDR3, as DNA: TGTGCCAGCAGCTGGCAGGGCGATAATGAAAAACTGTTTTTT.

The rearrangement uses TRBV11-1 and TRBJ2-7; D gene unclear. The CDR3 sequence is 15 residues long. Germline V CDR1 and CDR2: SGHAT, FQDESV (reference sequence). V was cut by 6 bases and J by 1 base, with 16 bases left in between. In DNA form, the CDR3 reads TGTGCCAGCAGTGCACCGCTATTTCAATCCTACGAGCAGTACTTC. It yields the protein CASSAPLFQSYEQYF.

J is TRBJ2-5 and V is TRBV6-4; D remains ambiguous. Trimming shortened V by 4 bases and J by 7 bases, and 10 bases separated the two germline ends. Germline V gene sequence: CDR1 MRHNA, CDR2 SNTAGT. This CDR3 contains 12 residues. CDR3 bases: TGTGCCAGCAGTGGAGAAGGCGGGACCCAGTACTTC. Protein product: CASSGEGGTQYF.

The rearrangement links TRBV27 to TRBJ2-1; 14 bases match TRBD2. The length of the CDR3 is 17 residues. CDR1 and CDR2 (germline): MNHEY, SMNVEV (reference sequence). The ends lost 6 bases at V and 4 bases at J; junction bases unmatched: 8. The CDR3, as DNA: TGTGCCAGCAGCCCGGGACTAGCGGGAGTTGGGTACAATGAGCAGTTCTTC. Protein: CASSPGLAGVGYNEQFF.

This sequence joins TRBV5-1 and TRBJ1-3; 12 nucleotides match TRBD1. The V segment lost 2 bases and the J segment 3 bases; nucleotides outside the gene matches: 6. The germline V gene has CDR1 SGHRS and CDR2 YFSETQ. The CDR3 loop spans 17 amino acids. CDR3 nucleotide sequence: TGCGCCAGCAGCTTTACGGGACAGGGGGCCGGTGGAAACACCATATATTTT. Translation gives CASSFTGQGAGGNTIYF.

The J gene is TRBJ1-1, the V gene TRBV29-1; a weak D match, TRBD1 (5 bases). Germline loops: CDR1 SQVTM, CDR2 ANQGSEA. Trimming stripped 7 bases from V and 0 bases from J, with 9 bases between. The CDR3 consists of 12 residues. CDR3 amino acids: CSGGTVNTEAFF. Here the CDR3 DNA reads TGCAGCGGCGGGACGGTGAACACTGAAGCTTTCTTT. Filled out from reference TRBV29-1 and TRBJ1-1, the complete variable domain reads SAVISQKPSRDICQRGTSLTIQCQVDSQVTMMFWYRQQPGQSLTLIATANQGSEATYESGFVIDKFPISRPNLTFSTLTVSNMSPEDSSIYLCSGGTVNTEAFFGQGTRLTVV.

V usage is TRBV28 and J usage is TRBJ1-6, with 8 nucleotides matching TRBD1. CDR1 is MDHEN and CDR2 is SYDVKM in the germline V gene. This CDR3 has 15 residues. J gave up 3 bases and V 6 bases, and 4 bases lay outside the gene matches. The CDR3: CASSLGTGYNSPLHF. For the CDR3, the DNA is TGTGCCAGCAGCCTCGGGACAGGCTATAATTCACCCCTCCACTTT.

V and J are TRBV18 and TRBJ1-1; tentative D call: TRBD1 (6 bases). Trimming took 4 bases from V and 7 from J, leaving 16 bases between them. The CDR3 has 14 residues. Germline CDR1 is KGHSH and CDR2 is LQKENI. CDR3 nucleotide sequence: TGTGCCAGCTCACTAGATTATAGGGGGAATGAAGCTTTCTTT. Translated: CASSLDYRGNEAFF.

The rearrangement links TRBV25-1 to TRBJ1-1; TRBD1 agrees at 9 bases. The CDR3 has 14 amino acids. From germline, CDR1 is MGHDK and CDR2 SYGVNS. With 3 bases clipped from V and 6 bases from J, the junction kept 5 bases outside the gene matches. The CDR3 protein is CASSEDRGGSEAFF. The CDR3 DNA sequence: TGTGCCAGCAGTGAGGACAGGGGCGGATCTGAAGCTTTCTTT.

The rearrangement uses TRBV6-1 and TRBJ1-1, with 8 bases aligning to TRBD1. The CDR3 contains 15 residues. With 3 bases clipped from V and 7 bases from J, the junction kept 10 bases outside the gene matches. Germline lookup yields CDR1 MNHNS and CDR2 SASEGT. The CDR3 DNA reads TGTGCCAGCAGTGACAGGGGGCTTAGGAGCGGTGAAGCTTTCTTT. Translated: CASSDRGLRSGEAFF.

The CDR3 loop is CASSKSPDRGPDTQYF. CDR3 DNA: TGTGCCAGCAGCAAGTCGCCGGACAGGGGGCCAGATACGCAGTATTTT. The V call is TRBV7-3, the J call TRBJ2-3; 11 bases are a match to TRBD1. The CDR3 runs 16 residues. The junction had 8 bases not matched to a gene; V was cut back by 5 bases and J by 4 bases. Germline CDR1 is SGHTA and CDR2 is FQGTGA.

CDR3 sequence reads: CASSKGGTDGLTNEKLFF. The CDR3 nucleotides are TGTGCCAGCAGCAAAGGGGGGACAGATGGGTTAACTAATGAAAAACTGTTTTTT. The rearrangement uses TRBV21-1 and TRBJ1-4; the listed D gene, TRBD1, was not tested against the DNA. TRBV21-1 represents a pseudogene. CDR3 length equals 18 residues.

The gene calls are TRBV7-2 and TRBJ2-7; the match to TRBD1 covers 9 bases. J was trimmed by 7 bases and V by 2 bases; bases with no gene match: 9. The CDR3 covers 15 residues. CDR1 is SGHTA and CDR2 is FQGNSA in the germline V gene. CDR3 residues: CASSLSGTGGREQYF. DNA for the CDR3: TGTGCCAGCAGCTTATCGGGTACAGGGGGCAGGGAGCAGTACTTC.

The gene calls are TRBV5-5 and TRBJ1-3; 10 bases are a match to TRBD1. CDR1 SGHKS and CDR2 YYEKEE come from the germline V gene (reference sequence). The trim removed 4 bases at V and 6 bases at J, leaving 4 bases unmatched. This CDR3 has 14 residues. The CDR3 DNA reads TGTGCCAGCAGCACCGGGACAGGGGTAAACACCATATATTTT. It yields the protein CASSTGTGVNTIYF. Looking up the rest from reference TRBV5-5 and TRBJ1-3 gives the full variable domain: DAGVTQSPTHLIKTRGQQVTLRCSPISGHKSVSWYQQVLGQGPQFIFQYYEKEERGRGNFPDRFSARQFPNYSSELNVNALLLGDSALYLCASSTGTGVNTIYFGEGSWLTVV.

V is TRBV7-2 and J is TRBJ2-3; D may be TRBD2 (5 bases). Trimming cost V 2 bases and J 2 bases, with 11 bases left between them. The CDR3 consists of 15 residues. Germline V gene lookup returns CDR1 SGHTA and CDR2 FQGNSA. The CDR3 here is CASSLTVEVTDTQYF. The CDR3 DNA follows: TGTGCCAGCAGCTTAACCGTGGAGGTCACAGATACGCAGTATTTT.